This TCR beta chain was identified during a study of cytomegalovirus exposure and HLA in healthy donors. A note on this clone: The antigen is unknown.

Trimming removed 4 bases from V and 9 bases from J, with 13 bases in between. This CDR3 spans 12 amino acids. Germline CDR1 SGDLS, CDR2 YYNGEE. The PCR ran on 60 Vbeta and 13 Jbeta primers. Clones were sequenced by immunoSEQ multiplex PCR, and TCRdb holds only the in-frame ones, with some missing. This sample's table reports more than 85,000 clones. General study results and limits: Researchers left out some V segments, among them TRBV6-2 and TRBV6-3, as indistinguishable.

This sequence joins TRBV9 and TRBJ1-2, with D uncertain. Source material: PBMCs. This sequence originates from a girl aged 10 to 17 in good health and CMV-seropositive. The CDR3 coding sequence is TGTGCCAGCAGCTCCCTTCTCAGTAGCTACACCTTC. It codes for CASSSLLSSYTF.